This T cell receptor (beta chain) was sequenced during a study of OX40 agonist ivuxolimab in advanced cancers. The CDR3 extends over 17 amino acids. The V segment lost 4 bases and the J segment 6 bases; nucleotides outside the gene matches: 16. Germline-derived CDR1 and CDR2 are SGHRS and YFSETQ. Measured with immunoSEQ multiplex PCR; TCRdb has only the in-frame clones, and not every one. There are almost 65,000 clones in the sample; about 80% occur only once, and 0.7% lies in the top ten. The V call is TRBV5-1, the J call TRBJ2-3; 8 bases are a match to TRBD1. This clonotype was sampled from an adult with an advanced solid tumor such as melanoma, head and neck, liver or kidney cancer. Sequenced here: CD4+ or CD8+ T cells sorted from blood, sampled in a trial of the OX40 agonist ivuxolimab. The CDR3 sequence: CASSITTGGVVRDTQYF. For the CDR3, the DNA is TGCGCCAGCAGCATAACCACAGGGGGAGTTGTTAGGGATACGCAGTATTTT.